A selection of T cell receptor beta chains follows, all from one sample in a study of blood T cell repertoires in COVID-19. Sequenced by immunoSEQ multiplex PCR; TCRdb stores in-frame clones only, minus some. The sample holds some 11,000 clones, 65% to 90% seen once. The source material was peripheral blood. These receptors originate from a woman aged 60 to 75 with acute or convalescent COVID-19. CDR3s include the opening cysteine and the closing phenylalanine or tryptophan. D genes are given only for firm matches. Not every row has a clone size; where given, it reads once, few, many or a size class.

.	TRBV6-5	TRBJ2-1	.	TGTGCCAGCAGTTCGATACCGGGCTCCTACAATGAGCAGTTCTTC	CASSSIPGSYNEQFF
.	TRBV6-2/TRBV6-3	TRBJ2-7	.	TGTGCCAGCAGCCTGGCGGCAGGGATTACATACGAGCAGTACTTC	CASSLAAGITYEQYF
.	TRBV11-1	TRBJ2-4	TRBD2	TGTGCCAGCAGCCCCGGGAGGGGGAACCTAAACATTCAGTACTTC	CASSPGRGNLNIQYF
.	TRBV2	TRBJ1-2	TRBD1	TGTGCCAGCATTACGGACAGGGTGTCCTATGGCTACACCTTC	CASITDRVSYGYTF
.	TRBV28	TRBJ2-7	TRBD2	TGTGCCAGCACCACCCCCGGGGGGACTACCTACGAGCAGTACTTC	CASTTPGGTTYEQYF
.	TRBV6-1	TRBJ1-1	TRBD1	TGTGCCAGCAGTGAAGCGCAAAGGGGGCACCCGGGCACTGAAGCTTTCTTT	CASSEAQRGHPGTEAFF
.	TRBV6-5	TRBJ2-1	TRBD2	TGTGCCAGCAGTTACTCCCCTAGCGGTTACAATGAGCAGTTCTTC	CASSYSPSGYNEQFF
.	TRBV5-1	TRBJ2-3	.	TGCGCCAGCAGCTTGGCAGGGGCGCAGTATTTT	CASSLAGAQYF
.	TRBV21-1	TRBJ2-3	.	TGTGCCAGCAGCAAAAGCCTGGGACTAGGCGGGGATAGCACAGATACGCAGTATTTT	CASSKSLGLGGDSTDTQYF
.	TRBV13	TRBJ2-7	TRBD1	TGTGCCAGCAGCTTCGGCAGGGGGATCAACGAGCAGTACTTC	CASSFGRGINEQYF
.	TRBV24-1	TRBJ2-1	.	TGTGCCACCAGTGATTTTAGAACTCATGAGCAGTTCTTC	CATSDFRTHEQFF
.	TRBV4-1	TRBJ2-1	.	TGCGCCAGCAGCCACCTTCTGCGGGGGCTCTACAATGAGCAGTTCTTC	CASSHLLRGLYNEQFF
.	TRBV6-5	TRBJ1-2	.	TGTGCCAGCAGTTACTCCCAATCTACGGGCTACACCTTC	CASSYSQSTGYTF
.	TRBV6-5	TRBJ1-2	.	TGTGCCAGCAGCCGCCTCGCCAGGTCCGGCTATGGCTACACCTTC	CASSRLARSGYGYTF
.	TRBV9	TRBJ2-1	.	TGTGCCAGCAGCGTAGGAGGTAAGGGGGCCTACAATGAGCAGTTCTTC	CASSVGGKGAYNEQFF
few	TRBV5-5	TRBJ2-7	.	TGTGCCAGCAGCTTGGGAGTTGGCTCCTACGAGCAGTACTTC	CASSLGVGSYEQYF
.	TRBV6-5	TRBJ2-1	.	TGTGCCAGCAGTCCTACTGGCGAGCGCCGTGAGCAGTTCTTC	CASSPTGERREQFF
.	TRBV10-2	TRBJ1-2	.	TGCGCCAGCAGGGAATCAGGGGTCCGTAACTATGGCTACACCTTC	CASRESGVRNYGYTF
.	TRBV5-1	TRBJ1-2	TRBD1	TGCGCCAGCAGCTTGGGGGGACAGGTGAACTATGGCTACACCTTC	CASSLGGQVNYGYTF
.	TRBV7-9	TRBJ1-2	.	TGTGCCAGCAGCAACGTGCCACCCCGGGGTGGCTACACCTTC	CASSNVPPRGGYTF
.	TRBV7-2	TRBJ1-2	.	TGTGCCAGCAGCTCTGGGAGAGAGCTTCGGTCCTCTGTGGGCTACACCTTC	CASSSGRELRSSVGYTF
.	TRBV5-1	TRBJ2-5	TRBD2	TGCGCCAGCAGCTTGGGAGTAGCGGGGTGGAGGGAGACCCAGTACTTC	CASSLGVAGWRETQYF
.	TRBV11-3	TRBJ2-1	.	TGTGCCAGCAGTTTATCGGTGAGCTCCTACAATGAGCAGTTCTTC	CASSLSVSSYNEQFF
.	TRBV6-5	TRBJ2-1	.	TGTGCCAGCACCAAGTTTACTAGAAATGAGCAGTTCTTC	CASTKFTRNEQFF
.	TRBV6-6	TRBJ1-1	.	TGTGCCAGCTACAAGATGGGGGCCTTGAACACTGAAGCTTTCTTT	CASYKMGALNTEAFF
.	TRBV20-1	TRBJ1-1	.	TGCAGTGCTGAGGGTGGGACTGAAGCTTTCTTT	CSAEGGTEAFF
.	TRBV7-9	TRBJ2-1	.	TGTGCCAGCACCGGCCGGGGAGGAGGCGGAGATGGTATTTATGAGCAGTTCTTC	CASTGRGGGGDGIYEQFF
.	TRBV24-1	TRBJ2-3	.	TGTGCCACCAGTGACCCGACAGGCATCCACGGCACAGATACGCAGTATTTT	CATSDPTGIHGTDTQYF
.	TRBV6-4	TRBJ2-2	TRBD2	TGTGCCAGCAGTGTTGTAGCGGGGGCGAACACCGGGGAGCTGTTTTTT	CASSVVAGANTGELFF
.	TRBV5-1	TRBJ1-3	.	TGCGCCAGCAGTGTTCCAGGTGGGAACACCATATATTTT	CASSVPGGNTIYF
.	TRBV5-1	TRBJ2-1	.	TGCGCCAGCAGCCAAGGGGTGGAGCAGTTCTTC	CASSQGVEQFF
.	TRBV19	TRBJ1-1	.	TGTGCCAGTAGTATAGGAGGAAGACCTGAAGCTTTCTTT	CASSIGGRPEAFF
.	TRBV24-1	TRBJ2-2	.	TGTGCCACCAGTGGACGGAGTTGGGGGGCCGGGGAGCTGTTTTTT	CATSGRSWGAGELFF
.	TRBV7-2	TRBJ2-3	.	TGTGCCAGCAGCCTCAGGGGTGGAGATACGCAGTATTTT	CASSLRGGDTQYF
.	TRBV5-4	TRBJ2-3	.	TGTGCCAGCAGCTCCGCGCCTCTCCCAGATACGCAGTATTTT	CASSSAPLPDTQYF
.	TRBV2	TRBJ1-2	.	TGTGCCAGCGGACTCTTAGCCGGGAGACTTAGCTCTGGCTACACCTTC	CASGLLAGRLSSGYTF
.	TRBV4-1	TRBJ1-3	TRBD1	TGCGCCAGCAGCCCCCCCGGGACAGGTCTCTCTGGAAACACCATATATTTT	CASSPPGTGLSGNTIYF
.	TRBV7-6	TRBJ2-1	.	TGTGCCAGCAGCTTAGCGCAGGGGTACAGCTCCTACAATGAGCAGTTCTTC	CASSLAQGYSSYNEQFF
.	TRBV12-3/TRBV12-4	TRBJ1-1	.	TGTGCCAGCAGTTTAGCTCGGGGGTCTGAAGCTTTCTTT	CASSLARGSEAFF
once	TRBV5-8	TRBJ1-2	TRBD1	TGTGCCAGCAGCTTCGGTGACAGGGAGGCCTATGGCTACACCTTC	CASSFGDREAYGYTF
.	TRBV10-2	TRBJ1-1	.	TGCGCCAGCAGACTCAGGGTTAACACTGAAGCTTTCTTT	CASRLRVNTEAFF
.	TRBV4-1	TRBJ2-1	TRBD2	TGCGCCAGCAGCCAATTAGCGGGGGGGTTCAATGAGCAGTTCTTC	CASSQLAGGFNEQFF
.	TRBV18	TRBJ2-1	TRBD1	TGTGCCAGCTCACCTGGTACCGGGACAGGTAACAATGAGCAGTTCTTC	CASSPGTGTGNNEQFF
few	TRBV28	TRBJ1-5	.	TGTGCCAGCAGTTTTCTTACAGATCAGCCCCAGCATTTT	CASSFLTDQPQHF
.	TRBV9	TRBJ1-2	.	TGTGCCAGCAGCGCCGCTGGGGGGGGACCGAACTATGGCTACACCTTC	CASSAAGGGPNYGYTF
few	TRBV11-3	TRBJ2-7	.	TGTGCCAGCGAGGGACAAAGACACAACGAGCAGTACTTC	CASEGQRHNEQYF
.	TRBV5-1	TRBJ2-3	.	TGCGCCAGCAGCCCGGGACAACCCAGCACAGATACGCAGTATTTT	CASSPGQPSTDTQYF
.	TRBV30	TRBJ1-2	.	TGTGCCTGGAGTGTGACGAGCGGCAGTCTCTATGGCTACACCTTC	CAWSVTSGSLYGYTF
.	TRBV29-1	TRBJ2-6	.	TGCAGCGTTGATATAACTGGGGCCAACGTCCTGACTTTC	CSVDITGANVLTF
.	TRBV5-1	TRBJ2-7	.	TGCGCCAGCAGGTTGTCCGGGGCGGAAGGGGGACAGTACTTC	CASRLSGAEGGQYF
.	TRBV9	TRBJ2-7	.	TGTGCCAGCAGCGTAGGGCAGTTCTACGAGCAGTACTTC	CASSVGQFYEQYF
few	TRBV6-5	TRBJ2-1	TRBD1	TGTGCCAGCAGTAAGACAGGGGTCCGCTACAATGAGCAGTTCTTC	CASSKTGVRYNEQFF
.	TRBV29-1	TRBJ1-2	.	TGCAGCGTTGCCCTCTCTCCCTATGGCTACACCTTC	CSVALSPYGYTF
once	TRBV10-3	TRBJ2-6	TRBD1	TGTGCCATCAGCGGGGGACAGGGAAGACCCTCTGGGGCCAACGTCCTGACTTTC	CAISGGQGRPSGANVLTF
.	TRBV4-1	TRBJ1-3	.	TGCGCCAGCAGCCAAGACAAGGGGGCTGGAAACACCATATATTTT	CASSQDKGAGNTIYF
.	TRBV28	TRBJ2-1	.	TGTGCCAGCAGTTTGGGCGGGCGGATGAATGAGCAGTTCTTC	CASSLGGRMNEQFF
.	TRBV5-4	TRBJ2-1	.	TGTGCCAGTTTCTGGGGGGGGGCCGTGGCGTCCTACAATGAGCAGTTCTTC	CASFWGGAVASYNEQFF
.	TRBV7-2	TRBJ2-7	.	TGTGCCAGCAGCTTAATGCGAACGACCTACGAGCAGTACTTC	CASSLMRTTYEQYF
.	TRBV28	TRBJ2-1	TRBD2	TGTGCCAGCAGTCCCTTAGGAGCGGGGGGCTACAATGAGCAGTTCTTC	CASSPLGAGGYNEQFF
.	TRBV6-5	TRBJ1-1	.	TGTGCCAGCAGTTACCTTTATACCGGGACATTTGAAGCTTTCTTT	CASSYLYTGTFEAFF